Listed below are T cell receptor beta chains from one sample, sequenced in a study of beta chain features in type 1 diabetes. Sequencing used immunoSEQ multiplex PCR; TCRdb keeps in-frame clones, though not all of them. The sample includes 150,000 to 170,000 clones, 10% of them seen just once. Specimen: central memory CD4+ T cells from blood. Every receptor here comes from a man under 40 with type 1 diabetes. Both conserved end residues are part of each CDR3. D genes are given only for firm matches. Only part of the rows carry a size: once, few, many, or a class if the clone is expanded.

J gene | clone size | V gene | D gene | CDR3 length | CDR3 DNA | CDR3 protein
TRBJ2-3 | few | TRBV9 | TRBD1 | 16 | TGTGCCAGCAGCGTAGGCGGGACAGGGGGCGCAGATACGCAGTATTTT | CASSVGGTGGADTQYF
TRBJ1-1 | NA | TRBV18 | NA | 14 | TGTGCCAGCTCACCGGCCGCGACTGACACTGAAGCTTTCTTT | CASSPAATDTEAFF
TRBJ2-1 | few | TRBV19 | NA | 17 | TGTGCCAGTAGTATCTTTGGCGGGTCTTTCTCCTACAATGAGCAGTTCTTC | CASSIFGGSFSYNEQFF
TRBJ2-1 | few | TRBV18 | TRBD2 | 14 | TGTGCCAGCTCACCAGCGGGAGCAAACAATGAGCAGTTCTTC | CASSPAGANNEQFF
TRBJ2-1 | NA | TRBV10-3 | NA | 13 | TGTGCCATCAGGGCACAGGGTCTGAATGAGCAGTTCTTC | CAIRAQGLNEQFF
TRBJ1-2 | few | TRBV9 | NA | 15 | TGTGCCAGCAGCGTAGACGGGAGACCCAACTATGGCTACACCTTC | CASSVDGRPNYGYTF
TRBJ1-1 | few | TRBV28 | NA | 16 | TGTGCCAGCAGTTTCCCCTGGGGGACTCCGAACACTGAAGCTTTCTTT | CASSFPWGTPNTEAFF
TRBJ1-5 | few | TRBV7-2 | TRBD1 | 14 | TGTGCCAGCAGCTATGACAGGGACAATCAGCCCCAGCATTTT | CASSYDRDNQPQHF
TRBJ2-5 | NA | TRBV19 | NA | 14 | TGTGCCAGTAGTCCCGGACGACAGCAAGAGACCCAGTACTTC | CASSPGRQQETQYF
TRBJ2-3 | few | TRBV5-4 | TRBD2 | 15 | TGTGCCAGCAGCTCGACTAGCGGGAATACAGATACGCAGTATTTT | CASSSTSGNTDTQYF
TRBJ2-7 | NA | TRBV7-2 | TRBD1 | 14 | TGTGCCAGCAGCTTAATCCCGGGACAGGGTCTGAAGTACTTC | CASSLIPGQGLKYF
TRBJ2-5 | NA | TRBV18 | TRBD2 | 13 | TGTGCCAGCTCACCGACACTAGCGGAGACCCAGTACTTC | CASSPTLAETQYF
TRBJ2-3 | few | TRBV9 | TRBD1 | 16 | TGTGCCAGCAGCCCGGGGACAGCGACTAGCACAGATACGCAGTATTTT | CASSPGTATSTDTQYF
TRBJ2-1 | few | TRBV18 | TRBD1 | 15 | TGTGCCAGCTCACCGGGACAGGGCTCCTACAATGAGCAGTTCTTC | CASSPGQGSYNEQFF
TRBJ2-6 | few | TRBV2 | NA | 17 | TGTGCCAGCAGTGAAGGAGGCAGCCGTTCTGGGGCCAACGTCCTGACTTTC | CASSEGGSRSGANVLTF
TRBJ1-4 | NA | TRBV2 | TRBD1 | 14 | TGTGCCAGCAGGCTGACAGGGGGGGATGAAAAACTGTTTTTT | CASRLTGGDEKLFF
TRBJ2-2 | NA | TRBV28 | TRBD2 | 16 | TGTGCCAGCAGTTTATACGGGGGAGGGGTCACCGGGGAGCTGTTTTTT | CASSLYGGGVTGELFF